The 3 T cell receptor beta chains in this list originate from one sample, sequenced in a study of blood T cell repertoires in COVID-19. Method: immunoSEQ multiplex PCR; TCRdb's copy keeps in-frame clones and lacks some. Of roughly 250,000 clones detected, roughly 90% appear once; the ten largest clones hold around 6%. The sequencing input was PBMCs or T cells enriched from blood (not recorded which). These TCRs come from a woman in her 30s with acute COVID-19.

The chain recombines TRBV3-1 (or the pseudogene TRBV3-2) with TRBJ2-3; 7 bases fit TRBD2. The V and J ends lost 0 bases and 1 base, in that order; junction bases with no gene match: 1. Germline CDR1 LGHDT, CDR2 YNNKEL (reference sequence). The CDR3 is 15 residues long. DNA for the CDR3: TGTGCCAGCAGCCAAGAACGGGGGGGCACAGATACGCAGTATTTT. Its protein is CASSQERGGTDTQYF.

This chain uses TRBV28 with TRBJ1-2; no definite D call. Trimming left V 8 bases short and J 4 bases short, with 11 bases between. The CDR3 is 12 residues long. Per germline, CDR1 MDHEN and CDR2 SYDVKM. The CDR3 reads CASHVSGYGYTF. CDR3 DNA: TGTGCCAGCCACGTATCGGGCTATGGCTACACCTTC.

The gene calls are TRBV9 and TRBJ2-1; 8 bases are shared with TRBD1. Germline V gene sequence: CDR1 SGDLS, CDR2 YYNGEE. The CDR3 has 14 amino acids. The junction had 4 bases not matched to a gene; V was cut back by 4 bases and J by 4 bases. This CDR3 reads CASSIGTGYNEQFF. The CDR3 region has the DNA TGTGCCAGCAGCATCGGGACAGGTTACAATGAGCAGTTCTTC. The whole variable domain, remainder taken from reference TRBV9 and TRBJ2-1, is DSGVTQTPKHLITATGQRVTLRCSPRSGDLSVYWYQQSLDQGLQFLIQYYNGEERAKGNILERFSAQQFPDLHSELNLSSLELGDSALYFCASSIGTGYNEQFFGPGTRLTVL.